What follows are 26 T cell receptor beta chains derived from one specimen sequenced in a study of blood T cell repertoires in COVID-19. Profiling relied on immunoSEQ multiplex PCR, and the TCRdb table lists in-frame clones only, not all of them. This table holds some 380,000 clones, approximately 85% found once. The sequenced sample consisted of PBMCs or T cells enriched from blood (not recorded which). The receptor source for this set is a woman in her thirties or forties with acute COVID-19.

This chain uses TRBV19 with TRBJ1-2, with a tentative D call TRBD1 (5 bases). Germline V gene sequence: CDR1 LNHDA, CDR2 SQIVND (reference sequence). The CDR3 extends over 12 amino acids. V was pared by 6 bases and J by 4 bases, with 9 bases between. CDR3 loop: CASRQGAYGYTF. For the CDR3, the DNA is TGTGCCAGTAGGCAGGGTGCCTATGGCTACACCTTC.

The CDR3 bases are TGTGCCAGCAGCATGGACAGGGGGCATGATAGCTACACCTTC. Translation: CASSMDRGHDSYTF. The chain links TRBV13 to TRBJ1-2, with 11 bases lining up with TRBD1. This CDR3 is built from 14 residues. CDR1 is PRHDT, CDR2 FYEKMQ, per germline (reference sequence). The V and J ends lost 5 bases and 9 bases, in that order; junction bases with no gene match: 8.

The genes are TRBV7-9 and TRBJ2-7, with D possibly matching TRBD2 (6 bases). Deletions cut 3 bases from V and 6 bases from J, with 12 bases between. Per the germline V gene, CDR1 is SEHNR and CDR2 is FQNEAQ (reference sequence). This CDR3 has 13 amino acids. CDR3 residues: CASSFHGGFEQYF. As DNA, the CDR3 is TGTGCCAGCAGCTTTCACGGGGGATTCGAGCAGTACTTC.

The V call is TRBV27, the J call TRBJ2-5; 10 nucleotides match TRBD2. The CDR3 contains 15 residues. V was pared by 6 bases and J by 5 bases, with 9 bases of the junction left unmatched. The germline gives CDR1 MNHEY, CDR2 SMNVEV (reference sequence). The CDR3 protein is CASRRERGGRETQYF. The CDR3 DNA sequence: TGTGCCAGCAGAAGAGAGCGGGGGGGCCGGGAGACCCAGTACTTC.

The rearrangement uses TRBV2 and TRBJ1-2; D is ambiguous. The germline V gene has CDR1 SNHLY and CDR2 FYNNEI. The CDR3 loop spans 13 amino acids. V was cut by 8 bases and J by 6 bases, with 16 bases left in between. The CDR3 DNA follows: TGTGCCAGCCGGAGGCAGGAACCTCATGGCTACACCTTC. Translated, it gives CASRRQEPHGYTF.

V and J are TRBV7-9 and TRBJ1-1, with TRBD1 as a possible D gene (5 bases). This CDR3 contains 14 residues. V lost 4 bases to trimming and J lost 0 bases, with 9 bases between them. Germline CDR1 and CDR2: SEHNR and FQNEAQ (reference sequence). CDR3 sequence reads: CASSSQAMNTEAFF. CDR3 coding DNA: TGTGCCAGCAGCTCACAGGCCATGAACACTGAAGCTTTCTTT.

The V and J genes are TRBV27 and TRBJ1-2; 8 positions agree with TRBD1. The germline V gene has CDR1 MNHEY and CDR2 SMNVEV (reference sequence). The CDR3 extends over 13 amino acids. The trim removed 5 bases at V and 4 bases at J, leaving 3 bases unmatched. This CDR3 reads CASSKQGVYGYTF. DNA of the CDR3: TGTGCCAGCAGTAAACAGGGGGTCTATGGCTACACCTTC.

The chain links TRBV28 to TRBJ1-6, with D possibly matching TRBD1 (6 bases). Deletions cut 4 bases from V and 10 bases from J, with 14 bases between. The CDR3 extends over 14 amino acids. Looked up from germline, CDR1 is MDHEN and CDR2 is SYDVKM. For the CDR3, the DNA is TGTGCCAGCAGTTCCAGGGGCACACTATCACCCCTCCACTTT. As protein: CASSSRGTLSPLHF.

This sequence joins TRBV27 and TRBJ2-1, with D unclear. Trimming removed 0 bases at V and 6 bases at J, with 9 bases between. This CDR3 is 14 amino acids long. Germline CDR1 reads MNHEY; CDR2 reads SMNVEV (reference sequence). Here the CDR3 reads CASSLSEPLNEQFF. CDR3 DNA sequence: TGTGCCAGCAGTTTATCTGAGCCACTCAATGAGCAGTTCTTC.

This clone was seen just once. V usage is TRBV9 and J usage is TRBJ1-6; 7 bases fit TRBD1. Germline CDR1 SGDLS, CDR2 YYNGEE. The ends lost 0 bases at V and 7 bases at J; junction bases unmatched: 4. The CDR3 runs 15 residues. This CDR3 reads CASSVAGTVNSPLHF. In DNA form, the CDR3 reads TGTGCCAGCAGCGTAGCCGGGACAGTAAATTCACCCCTCCACTTT.

A single count supports this clone. The chain uses TRBV7-9 and TRBJ1-2; D is possibly TRBD1 (5 bases). Germline CDR1 reads SEHNR; CDR2 reads FQNEAQ (reference sequence). Trimming removed 5 bases at V and 6 bases at J, with 19 bases between. This CDR3 has 15 residues. In DNA, the CDR3 is TGTGCCAGCAGCCTGAGTCCCGGGACGGGAGATGGCTACACCTTC. Its translation is CASSLSPGTGDGYTF.

The rearrangement links TRBV24-1 to TRBJ2-3; D not resolved. The V gene's germline CDR1 is KGHDR and CDR2 SFDVKD. V was cut by 0 bases and J by 5 bases, with 11 bases left in between. The CDR3 is 15 residues long. The CDR3 DNA follows: TGTGCCACCAGTGATTTGTCGGGTCCTGGAGATACGCAGTATTTT. It is translated as CATSDLSGPGDTQYF.

V usage is TRBV18 and J usage is TRBJ2-4; 7 bases match TRBD1. The J segment lost 7 bases and the V segment lost 8 bases, leaving 14 bases of the junction unmatched. In germline, CDR1 is KGHSH, CDR2 LQKENI. The CDR3 runs to 15 residues. The chain's CDR3 is CASAESTGFWNIQYF. Here the CDR3 DNA reads TGTGCCAGCGCGGAATCGACAGGGTTTTGGAACATTCAGTACTTC.

This chain connects TRBV15 to TRBJ2-5, with a tentative D call TRBD2 (5 bases). Germline-derived CDR1 and CDR2 are LNHNV and YYDKDF (reference sequence). The V end was cut by 3 bases, the J end by 2 bases, with 10 bases between. The CDR3 runs to 14 residues. The CDR3 nucleotides are TGTGCCACCAGCAGCACCGGGATTCAAGAGACCCAGTACTTC. Translating it yields CATSSTGIQETQYF.

This chain uses TRBV24-1 with TRBJ2-7, with TRBD2 matching 9 bases. The CDR3 extends over 16 amino acids. In germline, CDR1 is KGHDR, CDR2 SFDVKD. With 2 bases clipped from V and 0 bases from J, the junction kept 4 bases outside the gene matches. The CDR3, as DNA: TGTGCCACCAGTGATTCGTCTAGCGGGGACTCCTACGAGCAGTACTTC. Its translation is CATSDSSSGDSYEQYF.

CDR3 protein: CAISESGGDSPLHF. Written as DNA, the CDR3 is TGTGCCATCAGTGAGTCGGGGGGGGATTCACCCCTCCACTTT. V usage is TRBV10-3 and J usage is TRBJ1-6; tentatively, D is TRBD1 (5 bases). V was trimmed by 0 bases and J by 8 bases, leaving 8 bases between them. The CDR3 consists of 14 residues. From germline, CDR1 is ENHRY and CDR2 SYGVKD.

The DNA of the CDR3 is TGTGCCAGTAGTATGACCAGGAACTATGGCTACACCTTC. Translated, it gives CASSMTRNYGYTF. The genes are TRBV19 and TRBJ1-2, with D hard to call. The germline V gene has CDR1 LNHDA and CDR2 SQIVND (reference sequence). Trimming left V 3 bases short and J 2 bases short, with 7 bases between. The CDR3 runs to 13 residues. Using reference TRBV19 and TRBJ1-2 for the parts outside the CDR3, the full variable domain is DGGITQSPKYLFRKEGQNVTLSCEQNLNHDAMYWYRQDPGQGLRLIYYSQIVNDFQKGDIAEGYSVSREKKESFPLTVTSAQKNPTAFYLCASSMTRNYGYTFGSGTRLTVV.

V gene TRBV24-1 combines with J gene TRBJ1-2; D is undetermined. The ends were cut back, 4 bases at V and 8 bases at J, with 13 bases in the middle. From germline, CDR1 is KGHDR and CDR2 SFDVKD. This CDR3 region has 13 residues. The CDR3 loop reads CATSDQAEEGYTF. The CDR3 DNA reads as TGTGCCACCAGTGACCAAGCCGAGGAGGGCTACACCTTC.

The J gene is TRBJ1-1, the V gene TRBV2; maybe TRBD1 (6 bases). Germline V gene sequence: CDR1 SNHLY, CDR2 FYNNEI. The V end was cut by 5 bases, the J end by 4 bases, with 8 bases between. This CDR3 comprises 12 residues. The CDR3 sequence: CASSLQGTEAFF. The CDR3 nucleotides read TGTGCCAGCAGTCTACAGGGCACTGAAGCTTTCTTT. Supplemented by reference TRBV2 and TRBJ1-1, the full variable domain reads EPEVTQTPSHQVTQMGQEVILRCVPISNHLYFYWYRQILGQKVEFLVSFYNNEISEKSEIFDDQFSVERPDGSNFTLKIRSTKLEDSAMYFCASSLQGTEAFFGQGTRLTVV.

This chain joins TRBV19 and TRBJ2-5, with 8 positions matching TRBD1. With V trimmed by 6 bases and J by 4 bases, 4 bases remained unmatched. The V gene's germline CDR1 is LNHDA and CDR2 SQIVND (reference sequence). The length of the CDR3 is 13 residues. DNA of the CDR3: TGTGCCAGTAGATTACAGGGGGGAGAGACCCAGTACTTC. Translation gives CASRLQGGETQYF.

This chain connects TRBV19 to TRBJ2-1; maybe TRBD2 (6 bases). Trimming took off 5 bases at V and 5 bases at J, with 16 bases between the two ends. The CDR3 contains 15 residues. CDR1 and CDR2 from the germline V gene are LNHDA and SQIVND (reference sequence). CDR3 DNA: TGTGCCAGTAGTCCACGGGGGACGGAAGACAATGAGCAGTTCTTC. Residues: CASSPRGTEDNEQFF.

In this sample, this clone turned up once. The chain employs TRBV15 and TRBJ1-4; tentative D call: TRBD1 (5 bases). This CDR3 is 15 amino acids long. CDR1 and CDR2 from the germline V gene are LNHNV and YYDKDF (reference sequence). V was shortened by 3 bases and J by 8 bases, with 16 bases between the two germline ends. CDR3 sequence (DNA): TGTGCCACCAGCAGTGGAGGGGAGGGAAACGAAAAACTGTTTTTT. Translation gives CATSSGGEGNEKLFF.

V usage is TRBV6-5 and J usage is TRBJ2-6; possible D gene TRBD2, 5 bases. Looked up from germline, CDR1 is MNHEY and CDR2 is SVGAGI. The CDR3 is 13 amino acids. Trimming took off 7 bases at V and 5 bases at J, with 9 bases between the two ends. CDR3 loop: CASTAGWANVLTF. The CDR3 DNA follows: TGTGCCAGCACGGCGGGCTGGGCCAACGTCCTGACTTTC.

This sequence joins TRBV4-2 and TRBJ1-1, with D tentatively TRBD1 (6 bases). This CDR3 has 14 residues. Trimming cost V 4 bases and J 7 bases, with 16 bases left between them. Germline V gene sequence: CDR1 LGHNA, CDR2 YNFKEQ. DNA of the CDR3: TGTGCCAGCAGCCCAAACGTAGGGGGATTTGAAGCTTTCTTT. It codes for CASSPNVGGFEAFF.

This chain connects TRBV11-2 to TRBJ2-6, with 9 bases matching TRBD1. Looked up from germline, CDR1 is SGHAT and CDR2 is FQNNGV. The CDR3 is 17 residues long. J gave up 0 bases and V 5 bases, and 5 bases lay outside the gene matches. The CDR3 region is CASSRGQGFSGANVLTF. The CDR3 DNA reads as TGTGCCAGCAGCCGGGGACAGGGATTCTCTGGGGCCAACGTCCTGACTTTC.

V and J are TRBV4-1 and TRBJ1-4; the D gene is possibly TRBD1 (5 bases). Germline loops: CDR1 MGHRA, CDR2 YSYEKL. V was clipped by 1 base and J by 5 bases, with 17 bases between them. CDR3 length equals 17 residues. The CDR3 DNA sequence: TGCGCCAGCAGCCAAGTCCAGGGAGGTGGGGTAAATGAAAAACTGTTTTTT. Its translation is CASSQVQGGGVNEKLFF.